Shown below are 11 T cell receptor beta chains from a single sample sequenced in a study of Ad26.COV2.S vaccination and SARS-CoV-2 variants. The protocol was immunoSEQ multiplex PCR, while the TCRdb copy is restricted to in-frame clones and leaves out a portion. The sample holds 380,000 or so clones, around four fifths seen once. As for treatment: around 19 received Ad26.COV2.S at low or high dose, single or two shots; about five received placebo; per-sample allocation not given. The investigators took samples on day 63 after the first vaccine or placebo injection. The sample was peripheral blood, taken in a trial of Ad26.COV2.S vaccine versus placebo. Receptors were obtained from a person aged 18-65 years who received the Ad26.COV2.S COVID-19 vaccine or a placebo.

The chain links TRBV21-1 to TRBJ1-1. TRBV21-1 is recorded as a pseudogene. There are 10 residues in the CDR3. In nucleotides, the CDR3 is TGTGCCAGCCCTAACACTGAAGCTTTCTTT. Translation: CASPNTEAFF.

This chain joins TRBV2 and TRBJ1-3; 9 positions match TRBD1. V was clipped by 5 bases and J by 2 bases; unmatched bases: 4. CDR1 is SNHLY and CDR2 is FYNNEI in the germline V gene. The CDR3 contains 15 residues. CDR3 DNA sequence: TGTGCCAGCAGTCGACAGGGGGGAACTGGAAACACCATATATTTT. Protein: CASSRQGGTGNTIYF.

The V call is TRBV11-2, the J call TRBJ2-7; perhaps TRBD1 as D (5 bases). This CDR3 contains 15 residues. Germline assignment: CDR1 SGHAT and CDR2 FQNNGV. V dropped 6 bases and J dropped 2 bases, with 17 bases sitting between them. The CDR3 loop is CASRVGPSGTYEQYF. The CDR3 DNA reads TGTGCCAGCAGGGTGGGGCCCTCAGGCACCTACGAGCAGTACTTC.

This clone was detected once. The gene calls are TRBV7-9 and TRBJ2-7; D is possibly TRBD2 (5 bases). The CDR3 covers 16 residues. Germline values: CDR1 SEHNR, CDR2 FQNEAQ (reference sequence). Trimming cost V 6 bases and J 4 bases, with 22 bases left between them. CDR3: CASRRTRGQAGYEQYF. CDR3 coding DNA: TGTGCCAGCAGACGGACTCGCGGGCAGGCCGGGTACGAGCAGTACTTC.

The genes are TRBV5-1 and TRBJ1-2, with unresolved D. The V gene's germline CDR1 is SGHRS and CDR2 YFSETQ. CDR3 length: 14 amino acids. V dropped 1 base and J dropped 1 base, with 8 bases sitting between them. CDR3 coding DNA: TGCGCCAGCAGCTTGAGGCCCGGTAACTATGGCTACACCTTC. It codes for CASSLRPGNYGYTF.

The rearrangement uses TRBV15 and TRBJ2-5, with TRBD1 as a possible D gene (6 bases). The CDR3 sequence is 14 residues long. Germline V lookup: CDR1 LNHNV, CDR2 YYDKDF (reference sequence). V lost 2 bases, J lost 3 bases, and 10 bases lay in between. The CDR3 coding sequence is TGTGCCACCAGCAGACCCGGGACAAAAGAGACCCAGTACTTC. Protein product: CATSRPGTKETQYF.

V is TRBV19 and J is TRBJ2-5; the match to TRBD2 covers 15 bases. J lost 5 bases, V lost 4 bases, and 8 bases had no gene match. Germline-derived CDR1 and CDR2 are LNHDA and SQIVND (reference sequence). This CDR3 has 17 residues. CDR3 amino acids: CASSTRTSGRAGETQYF. The CDR3 DNA reads TGTGCCAGTAGTACAAGGACTAGCGGGAGGGCCGGGGAGACCCAGTACTTC.

This clone turned up a few times. CDR3 coding DNA: TGCGCCAGCAGCTTGGACCCTGGGGGCAGGGTTAGCTACACCTTC. Protein product: CASSLDPGGRVSYTF. The genes are TRBV5-1 and TRBJ1-2, with D possibly matching TRBD1 (6 bases). CDR3 length equals 15 residues. V was pared by 0 bases and J by 9 bases, with 18 bases between. Per germline, CDR1 SGHRS and CDR2 YFSETQ. Supplemented by reference TRBV5-1 and TRBJ1-2, the full variable domain reads KAGVTQTPRYLIKTRGQQVTLSCSPISGHRSVSWYQQTPGQGLQFLFEYFSETQRNKGNFPGRFSGRQFSNSRSEMNVSTLELGDSALYLCASSLDPGGRVSYTFGSGTRLTVV.

This rearrangement joins TRBV28 to TRBJ2-5; possibly TRBD1 or TRBD2 for D (5 bases each). From germline, CDR1 is MDHEN and CDR2 SYDVKM. V lost 5 bases, J lost 5 bases, and 15 bases lay in between. The CDR3 loop spans 14 amino acids. The CDR3 DNA is TGTGCCAGCAGTCTTAGAGGCTGGGGGGAGACCCAGTACTTC. It translates to CASSLRGWGETQYF.

The chain uses TRBV6-5 and TRBJ2-1; a weak D match, TRBD1 (5 bases). The CDR3 has 12 amino acids. V lost 8 bases and J 5 bases, leaving 10 bases between the germline ends. CDR1 and CDR2 (germline): MNHEY, SVGAGI. The CDR3 DNA sequence: TGTGCCAGCTCCCAGGACAACAATGAGCAGTTCTTC. This gives the protein CASSQDNNEQFF.

V usage is TRBV3-1 (or the pseudogene TRBV3-2) and J usage is TRBJ2-7; TRBD1 matches at 7 bases. Per germline, CDR1 LGHDT and CDR2 YNNKEL (reference sequence). The CDR3 spans 16 residues. J lost 2 bases, V lost 3 bases, and 10 bases had no gene match. DNA for the CDR3: TGTGCCAGCAGCCACACTACACAGGGGCGCACCTACGAGCAGTACTTC. Translated, it gives CASSHTTQGRTYEQYF.